These 14 T cell receptor beta chains share one sample of origin, sequenced in a study of T-cell reconstitution after alpha-beta-depleted transplantation in children. Unique molecular identifiers were used to barcode this TCRbeta library. MiXCR, applied by TCRdb to the PCR reads, yields one record per CDR3 protein. The repertoire holds 780,000 or so distinct CDR3 sequences, roughly 16% seen once, with about 5% in the top ten. The starting material was PBMCs, mostly from graft donor cells, obtained 360 days after TCRalphabeta/CD19-depleted stem cell transplant. These receptors were collected from a male patient between 10 and 17 years old who had a stem cell transplant for acute lymphoblastic leukemia, so the T cells may come from the graft donor.

This clonotype was counted a few times. The gene calls are TRBV5-1 and TRBJ2-7; TRBD1 matches 9 bases. Per germline, CDR1 SGHRS and CDR2 YFSETQ. V gave up 7 bases and J gave up 2 bases; unmatched junction bases: 7. This CDR3 is 14 amino acids long. For the CDR3, the DNA is TGCGCCAGCCCCGACCGGGACAGGGCCTACGAGCAGTACTTC. Its protein is CASPDRDRAYEQYF.

The V gene is TRBV6-4, the J gene TRBJ1-1, with a weak D call TRBD1 (5 bases). Trimming stripped 0 bases from V and 4 bases from J, with 9 bases between. The length of the CDR3 is 14 residues. Looked up from germline, CDR1 is MRHNA and CDR2 is SNTAGT. CDR3 DNA: TGTGCCAGCAGTGACTCGTGGGGGAGCACTGAAGCTTTCTTT. This gives the protein CASSDSWGSTEAFF.

V usage is TRBV5-1 and J usage is TRBJ2-3; 11 nucleotides line up with TRBD2. The CDR3 extends over 17 amino acids. The junction had 5 bases not matched to a gene; V was cut back by 0 bases and J by 2 bases. CDR1 is SGHRS and CDR2 is YFSETQ in the germline V gene. Here the CDR3 DNA reads TGCGCCAGCAGCTTGGAGACTAGCGGGGTTATCACAGATACGCAGTATTTT. Its translation: CASSLETSGVITDTQYF.

This chain uses TRBV5-1 with TRBJ2-1; 8 bases line up with TRBD2. The V gene end was trimmed by 2 bases and the J gene end by 0 bases; junction bases not matched to a gene: 4. Germline CDR1 and CDR2: SGHRS and YFSETQ. There are 16 residues in the CDR3. The CDR3 DNA is TGCGCCAGCAGCTTAACTAGCGGAGGCTCCTACAATGAGCAGTTCTTC. Residues: CASSLTSGGSYNEQFF. The full variable domain, rest sourced from reference TRBV5-1 and TRBJ2-1, is KAGVTQTPRYLIKTRGQQVTLSCSPISGHRSVSWYQQTPGQGLQFLFEYFSETQRNKGNFPGRFSGRQFSNSRSEMNVSTLELGDSALYLCASSLTSGGSYNEQFFGPGTRLTVL.

This clonotype was counted between two and nine times. The chain recombines TRBV2 with TRBJ2-3; no reliable D call. The ends were cut back, 3 bases at V and 0 bases at J, with 13 bases in the middle. The germline V gene encodes CDR1 SNHLY and CDR2 FYNNEI. This CDR3 spans 16 amino acids. CDR3 residues: CASSDMDGTSTDTQYF. CDR3 nucleotide sequence: TGTGCCAGCAGTGACATGGACGGTACTAGCACAGATACGCAGTATTTT.

This clonotype was counted many times. J is TRBJ2-7 and V is TRBV10-3; 13 nucleotides align to TRBD2. V shed 10 bases, J shed 3 bases, and the junction held 6 bases outside the gene matches. Germline-derived CDR1 and CDR2 are ENHRY and SYGVKD. The CDR3 length is 14 residues. The CDR3: CATKGTSGVYEQYF. The DNA for the CDR3 is TGTGCCACCAAAGGGACTAGCGGGGTCTACGAGCAGTACTTC.

This clonotype showed up just a few times. The J gene is TRBJ2-7, the V gene TRBV6-2 or TRBV6-3; the D is unclear. CDR3 length: 12 residues. Germline lookup yields CDR1 MNHEY and CDR2 SVGEGT. V was shortened by 4 bases and J by 7 bases, with 11 bases between the two germline ends. CDR3 protein: CASSSAYPEQYF. In DNA, the CDR3 is TGTGCCAGCAGTTCCGCGTATCCGGAGCAGTACTTC.

This clonotype has at least ten counts. The chain links TRBV20-1 to TRBJ2-2, with 7 bases aligning to TRBD1. From germline, CDR1 is DFQATT and CDR2 SNEGSKA (reference sequence). J gave up 5 bases and V 6 bases, and 6 bases lay outside the gene matches. The CDR3 length is 13 residues. CDR3 amino acids: CSARKTGTGELFF. The DNA of the CDR3 is TGCAGTGCGAGAAAGACAGGGACCGGGGAGCTGTTTTTT.

The CDR3 sequence is CASSLGATSDTDTQYF. The CDR3 coding sequence is TGCGCCAGCAGCTTGGGCGCGACTAGCGACACAGATACGCAGTATTTT. The chain carries TRBV5-1 and TRBJ2-3, with 8 bases matching TRBD2. This CDR3 region has 16 residues. Trimming cost V 0 bases and J 2 bases; bases outside gene matches: 5. The germline CDR1 and CDR2 sequences are SGHRS and YFSETQ.

This clonotype showed up just a few times. The chain joins TRBV3-1 to TRBJ2-3; TRBD2 matches at 9 bases. V trimming: 4 bases; J trimming: 4 bases; junction bases outside the gene matches: 9. Germline loops: CDR1 LGHDT, CDR2 YNNKEL (reference sequence). This CDR3 comprises 16 residues. The CDR3 is CASSPLAGAVADTQYF. The DNA for the CDR3 is TGTGCCAGCAGCCCCTTAGCGGGAGCAGTTGCAGATACGCAGTATTTT.

The chain couples TRBV3-1 to TRBJ1-5; D is unclear. The CDR3 extends over 15 amino acids. V lost 3 bases, J lost 2 bases, and 11 bases lay in between. Germline V gene data show CDR1 as LGHDT and CDR2 as YNNKEL (reference sequence). This CDR3 reads CASSQRDIGNQPQHF. The CDR3, as DNA: TGTGCCAGCAGCCAGAGAGATATAGGCAATCAGCCCCAGCATTTT.

This clonotype was recorded at least ten times. The V call is TRBV10-3, the J call TRBJ2-3; D may be TRBD2 (6 bases). Germline CDR1 and CDR2: ENHRY and SYGVKD. Trimming left V 11 bases short and J 5 bases short, with 11 bases between. The CDR3 extends over 11 amino acids. This CDR3 is CAVRRGDTQYF. DNA for the CDR3: TGTGCCGTCCGGAGGGGAGATACGCAGTATTTT.

The J gene is TRBJ1-5, the V gene TRBV5-8; D is unclear. Trimming took off 0 bases at V and 8 bases at J, with 9 bases between the two ends. The CDR3 runs 13 residues. Germline CDR1 reads SGHTS; CDR2 reads YDEGEE. The CDR3 DNA reads as TGTGCCAGCAGCTTGGAGGTTATTGAGCCCCAGCATTTT. Translating it yields CASSLEVIEPQHF.

This rearrangement joins TRBV18 to TRBJ2-7; D is perhaps TRBD1 (6 bases). With 6 bases removed from V and 3 bases from J, the gap between germline ends came to 18 bases. Germline CDR1 is KGHSH and CDR2 is LQKENI. This CDR3 spans 15 amino acids. CDR3 DNA: TGTGCCAGCTCCCAACACAGCGGACAGTTCTACGAGCAGTACTTC. Amino acid sequence: CASSQHSGQFYEQYF.